The sequence of this TCR beta chain was determined in a study of T cell repertoires in cytomegalovirus infection. Trimming shortened V by 2 bases and J by 3 bases, and 11 bases separated the two germline ends. Per germline, CDR1 KGHSH and CDR2 LQKENI. This CDR3 has 14 amino acids. TCRdb itself ran the reads through MiXCR, one entry per CDR3 protein. The sample carries approximately 140,000 distinct CDR3 sequences, under 8.5% recorded once. The V call is TRBV18, the J call TRBJ2-7; D possibly corresponds to TRBD1 (6 bases). This TCR was recovered from a human donor in good health (CMV status not recorded). Some clones in this sample may be carry-over from other donors' samples. Specimen: PBMCs. For the CDR3, the DNA is TGTGCCAGCTCACCATCTTTAGGGGGCTACGAGCAGTACTTC. It yields the protein CASSPSLGGYEQYF.